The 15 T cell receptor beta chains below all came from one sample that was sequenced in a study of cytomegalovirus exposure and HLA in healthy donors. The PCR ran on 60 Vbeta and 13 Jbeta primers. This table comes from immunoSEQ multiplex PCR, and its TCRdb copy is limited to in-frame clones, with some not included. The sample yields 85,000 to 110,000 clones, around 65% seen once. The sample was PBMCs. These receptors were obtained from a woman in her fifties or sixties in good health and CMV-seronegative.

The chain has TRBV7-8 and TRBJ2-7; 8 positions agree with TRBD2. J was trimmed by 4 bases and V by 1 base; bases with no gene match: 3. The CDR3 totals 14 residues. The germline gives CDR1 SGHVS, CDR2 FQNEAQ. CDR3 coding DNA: TGTGCCAGCAGCTTAGTTGCGGGAGGTTACGAGCAGTACTTC. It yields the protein CASSLVAGGYEQYF.

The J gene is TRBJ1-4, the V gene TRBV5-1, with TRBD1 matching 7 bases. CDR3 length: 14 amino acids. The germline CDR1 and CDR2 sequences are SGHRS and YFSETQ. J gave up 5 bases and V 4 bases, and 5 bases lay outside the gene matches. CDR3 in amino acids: CASSPPGGNEKLFF. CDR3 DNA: TGCGCCAGCAGCCCCCCAGGGGGGAATGAAAAACTGTTTTTT.

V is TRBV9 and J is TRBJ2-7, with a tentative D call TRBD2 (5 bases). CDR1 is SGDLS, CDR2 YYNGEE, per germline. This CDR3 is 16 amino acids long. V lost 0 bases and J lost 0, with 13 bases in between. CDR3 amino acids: CASSVDLSEGSYEQYF. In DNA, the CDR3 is TGTGCCAGCAGCGTAGATCTGTCCGAGGGCTCCTACGAGCAGTACTTC.

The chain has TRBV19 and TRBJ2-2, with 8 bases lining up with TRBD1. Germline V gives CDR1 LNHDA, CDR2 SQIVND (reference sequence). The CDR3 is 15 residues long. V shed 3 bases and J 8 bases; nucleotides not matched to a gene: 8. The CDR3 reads CASSMGDRLGGELFF. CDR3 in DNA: TGTGCCAGTAGTATGGGGGACAGGCTGGGGGGGGAGCTGTTTTTT.

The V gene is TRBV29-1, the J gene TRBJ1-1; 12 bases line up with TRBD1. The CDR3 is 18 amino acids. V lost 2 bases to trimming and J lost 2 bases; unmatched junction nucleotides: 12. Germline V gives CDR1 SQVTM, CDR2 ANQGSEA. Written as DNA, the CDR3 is TGCAGCGTTGAATTGTGGGACAGGGGGCGCGGGGGAAACACTGAAGCTTTCTTT. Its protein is CSVELWDRGRGGNTEAFF.

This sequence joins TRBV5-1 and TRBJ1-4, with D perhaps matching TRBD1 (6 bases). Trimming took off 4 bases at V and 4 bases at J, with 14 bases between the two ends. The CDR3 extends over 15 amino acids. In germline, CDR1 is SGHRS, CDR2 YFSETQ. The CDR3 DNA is TGCGCCAGCAGCGAGGGGGAAGGGGTTAATGAAAAACTGTTTTTT. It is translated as CASSEGEGVNEKLFF.

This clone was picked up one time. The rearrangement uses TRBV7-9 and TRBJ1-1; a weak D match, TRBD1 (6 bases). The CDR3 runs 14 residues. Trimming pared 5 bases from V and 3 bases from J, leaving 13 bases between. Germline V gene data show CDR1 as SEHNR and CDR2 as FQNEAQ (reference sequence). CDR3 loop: CASSQQGMDTEAFF. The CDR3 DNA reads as TGTGCCAGCAGCCAACAGGGAATGGACACTGAAGCTTTCTTT.

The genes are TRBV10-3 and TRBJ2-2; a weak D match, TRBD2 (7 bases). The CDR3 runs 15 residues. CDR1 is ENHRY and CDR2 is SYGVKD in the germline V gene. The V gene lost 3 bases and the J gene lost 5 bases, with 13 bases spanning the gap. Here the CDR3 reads CAISDGLGGTGELFF. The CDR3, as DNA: TGTGCCATCAGTGATGGACTAGGGGGGACCGGGGAGCTGTTTTTT.

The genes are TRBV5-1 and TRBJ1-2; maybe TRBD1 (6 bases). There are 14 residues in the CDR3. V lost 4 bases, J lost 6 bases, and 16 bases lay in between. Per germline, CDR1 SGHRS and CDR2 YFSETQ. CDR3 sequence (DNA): TGCGCCAGCAGCCAACAGGGTTTTACGGATGGCTACACCTTC. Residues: CASSQQGFTDGYTF.

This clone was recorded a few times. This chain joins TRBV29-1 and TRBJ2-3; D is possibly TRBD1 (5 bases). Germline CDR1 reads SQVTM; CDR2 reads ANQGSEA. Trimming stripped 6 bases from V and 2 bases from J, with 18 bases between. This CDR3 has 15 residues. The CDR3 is CSVQPQGSFTDTQYF. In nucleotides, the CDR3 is TGCAGCGTCCAACCGCAGGGATCCTTCACAGATACGCAGTATTTT.

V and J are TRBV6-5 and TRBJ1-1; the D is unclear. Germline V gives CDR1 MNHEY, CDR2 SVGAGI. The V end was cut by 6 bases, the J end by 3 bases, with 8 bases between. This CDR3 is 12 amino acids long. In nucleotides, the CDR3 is TGTGCCAGCAGGGCGACTTACACTGAAGCTTTCTTT. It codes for CASRATYTEAFF.

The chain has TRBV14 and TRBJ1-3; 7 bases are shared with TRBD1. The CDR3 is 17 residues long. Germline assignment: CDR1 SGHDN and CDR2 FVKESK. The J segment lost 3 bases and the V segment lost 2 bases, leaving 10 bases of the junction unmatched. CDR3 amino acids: CASSQRSGRGNGNTIYF. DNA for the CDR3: TGTGCCAGCAGCCAAAGATCGGGCAGGGGGAATGGAAACACCATATATTTT.

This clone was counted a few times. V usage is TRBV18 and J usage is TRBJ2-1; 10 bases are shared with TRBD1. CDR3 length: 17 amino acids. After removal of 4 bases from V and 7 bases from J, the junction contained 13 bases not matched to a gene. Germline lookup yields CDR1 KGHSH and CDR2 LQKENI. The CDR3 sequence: CASSLVLPGQGRNEQFF. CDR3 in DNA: TGTGCCAGCTCACTCGTACTACCGGGACAGGGGCGGAATGAGCAGTTCTTC.

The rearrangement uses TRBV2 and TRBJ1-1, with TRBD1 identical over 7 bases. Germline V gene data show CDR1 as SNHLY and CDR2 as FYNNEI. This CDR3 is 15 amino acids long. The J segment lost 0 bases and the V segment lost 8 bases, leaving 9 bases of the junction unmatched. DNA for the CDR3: TGTGCCAGCCTTCCTAGGACAGGTATGAACACTGAAGCTTTCTTT. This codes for CASLPRTGMNTEAFF. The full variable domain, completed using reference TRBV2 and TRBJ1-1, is EPEVTQTPSHQVTQMGQEVILRCVPISNHLYFYWYRQILGQKVEFLVSFYNNEISEKSEIFDDQFSVERPDGSNFTLKIRSTKLEDSAMYFCASLPRTGMNTEAFFGQGTRLTVV.

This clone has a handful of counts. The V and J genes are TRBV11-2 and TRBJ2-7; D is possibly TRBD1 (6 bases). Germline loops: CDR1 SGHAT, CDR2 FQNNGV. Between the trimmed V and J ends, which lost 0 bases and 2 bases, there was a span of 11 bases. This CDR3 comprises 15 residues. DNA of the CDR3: TGTGCCAGCAGCTTAGATGGACAGTCAACCTACGAGCAGTACTTC. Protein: CASSLDGQSTYEQYF. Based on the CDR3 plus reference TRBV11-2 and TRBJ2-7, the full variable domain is EAGVAQSPRYKIIEKRQSVAFWCNPISGHATLYWYQQILGQGPKLLIQFQNNGVVDDSQLPKDRFSAERLKGVDSTLKIQPAKLEDSAVYLCASSLDGQSTYEQYFGPGTRLTVT.